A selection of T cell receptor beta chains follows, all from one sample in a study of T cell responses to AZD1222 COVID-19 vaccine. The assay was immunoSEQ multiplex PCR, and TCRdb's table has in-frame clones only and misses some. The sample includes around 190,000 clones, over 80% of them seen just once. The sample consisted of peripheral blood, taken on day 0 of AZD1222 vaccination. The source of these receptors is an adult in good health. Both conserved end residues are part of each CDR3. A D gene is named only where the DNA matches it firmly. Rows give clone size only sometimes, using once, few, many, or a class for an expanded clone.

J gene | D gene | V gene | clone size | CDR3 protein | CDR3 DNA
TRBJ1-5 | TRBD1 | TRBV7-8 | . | CASSSRTGASINQPQHF | TGTGCCAGCAGCTCCCGGACAGGGGCGTCCATCAATCAGCCCCAGCATTTT
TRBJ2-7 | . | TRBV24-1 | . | CATGGSETYEQYF | TGTGCCACCGGGGGGAGCGAAACCTACGAGCAGTACTTC
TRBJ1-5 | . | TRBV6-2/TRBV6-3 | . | CASSYSKGGGYSNQPQHF | TGTGCCAGCAGTTACTCAAAGGGGGGGGGATATAGCAATCAGCCCCAGCATTTT
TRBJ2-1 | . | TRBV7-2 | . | CASSLGSLRGKGEQFF | TGTGCCAGCAGCTTAGGTTCACTTAGGGGAAAAGGTGAGCAGTTCTTC
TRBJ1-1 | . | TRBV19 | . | CATSGRRTEAFF | TGTGCCACCTCGGGGAGGCGCACTGAAGCTTTCTTT
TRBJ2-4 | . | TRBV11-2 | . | CASSLGRGAKNIQYF | TGTGCCAGCAGCTTAGGCCGGGGAGCCAAAAACATTCAGTACTTC
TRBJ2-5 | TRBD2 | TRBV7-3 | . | CASSLTPLTSGKETQYF | TGTGCCAGCAGCTTAACTCCCTTGACTAGCGGTAAAGAGACCCAGTACTTC
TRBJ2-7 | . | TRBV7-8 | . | CASSLELVNSYEQYF | TGTGCCAGCAGCTTAGAATTGGTCAACTCCTACGAGCAGTACTTC
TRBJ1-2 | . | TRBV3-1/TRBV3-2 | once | CASSQDLVEAHGYTF | TGTGCCAGCAGCCAAGATCTTGTGGAGGCCCATGGCTACACCTTC
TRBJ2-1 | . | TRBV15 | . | CATGKMSFSYNEQFF | TGTGCCACGGGGAAGATGAGTTTCTCCTACAATGAGCAGTTCTTC
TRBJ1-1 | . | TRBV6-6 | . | CASIRQINTEAFF | TGTGCCAGCATCAGGCAGATAAACACTGAAGCTTTCTTT
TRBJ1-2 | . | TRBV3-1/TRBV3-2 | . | CASSQVEGYGYTF | TGTGCCAGCAGCCAAGTTGAGGGGTATGGCTACACCTTC
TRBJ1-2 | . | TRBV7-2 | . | CASSLSSLVYGYTF | TGTGCCAGCAGCTTATCTTCCCTCGTCTATGGCTACACCTTC
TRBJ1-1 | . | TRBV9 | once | CASSVVNRMGTEAFF | TGTGCCAGCAGCGTAGTTAACCGAATGGGCACTGAAGCTTTCTTT
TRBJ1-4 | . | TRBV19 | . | CASSQGQGAKEKLFF | TGTGCCAGTAGCCAGGGACAAGGGGCTAAGGAAAAACTGTTTTTT
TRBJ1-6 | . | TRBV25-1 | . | CASSEYTGNSPLHF | TGTGCCAGCAGTGAATACACAGGAAATTCACCCCTCCACTTT
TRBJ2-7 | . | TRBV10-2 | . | CASSETTGPYEQYF | TGCGCCAGCAGTGAGACCACAGGGCCCTACGAGCAGTACTTC
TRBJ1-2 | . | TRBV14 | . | CASSQVPGYTF | TGTGCCAGCAGCCAAGTGCCGGGCTACACCTTC
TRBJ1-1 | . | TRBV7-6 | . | CASSLGHAPMSTEAFF | TGTGCCAGCAGCTTGGGGCACGCCCCAATGAGCACTGAAGCTTTCTTT
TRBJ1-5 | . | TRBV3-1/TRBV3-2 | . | CASGDSNQPQHF | TGTGCCAGTGGCGATAGCAATCAGCCCCAGCATTTT
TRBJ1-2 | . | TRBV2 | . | CASSGPPRSYTF | TGTGCCAGCAGTGGTCCTCCCCGTAGCTACACCTTC
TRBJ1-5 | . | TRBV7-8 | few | CASSTRGARVGYSNQPQHF | TGTGCCAGCAGCACTAGGGGGGCCCGAGTTGGTTATAGCAATCAGCCCCAGCATTTT
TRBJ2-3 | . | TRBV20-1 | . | CRGTDTQYF | TGCAGGGGAACAGATACGCAGTATTTT
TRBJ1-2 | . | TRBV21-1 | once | CASEDKIYGYTF | TGTGCCAGCGAGGACAAGATCTATGGCTACACCTTC
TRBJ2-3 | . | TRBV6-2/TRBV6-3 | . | CASSYTFHTQYF | TGTGCCAGCAGTTACACCTTTCATACGCAGTATTTT
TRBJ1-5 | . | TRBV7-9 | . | CASSLGQGGNNQPQHF | TGTGCCAGCAGCTTAGGTCAGGGAGGGAACAATCAGCCCCAGCATTTT
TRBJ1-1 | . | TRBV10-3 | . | CAISVGAGAFF | TGTGCCATCAGTGTCGGGGCTGGGGCTTTCTTT
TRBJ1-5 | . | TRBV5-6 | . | CASSLGGYSNQPQHF | TGTGCCAGCAGCTTGGGAGGGTATAGCAATCAGCCCCAGCATTTT
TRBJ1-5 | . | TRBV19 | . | CASTDRGVFSNQPQHF | TGTGCCAGTACCGATCGGGGGGTTTTTAGCAATCAGCCCCAGCATTTT
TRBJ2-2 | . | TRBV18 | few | CASSPLRGYTGELFF | TGTGCCAGCTCACCATTACGGGGATACACCGGGGAGCTGTTTTTT
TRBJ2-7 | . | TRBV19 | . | CASSIDSAGTPYEQYF | TGTGCCAGTAGTATAGATTCGGCAGGGACTCCCTACGAGCAGTACTTC
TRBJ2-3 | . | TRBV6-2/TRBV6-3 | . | CASSLDTTSTDTQYF | TGTGCCAGCAGTCTTGACACAACTAGCACAGATACGCAGTATTTT
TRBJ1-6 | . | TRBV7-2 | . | CASSIGQSYNSPLHF | TGTGCCAGCAGCATCGGACAGAGCTATAATTCACCCCTCCACTTT
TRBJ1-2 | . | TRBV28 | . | CASSLFGWATVGYTF | TGTGCCAGCAGTTTATTCGGCTGGGCCACAGTTGGCTACACCTTC
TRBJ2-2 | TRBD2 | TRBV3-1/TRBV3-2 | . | CASLKAGASRTGELFF | TGTGCCAGCTTAAAAGCGGGGGCCTCTCGCACCGGGGAGCTGTTTTTT
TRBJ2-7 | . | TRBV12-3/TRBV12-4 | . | CASAWSGSGEQYF | TGTGCCAGCGCTTGGTCGGGGTCCGGGGAGCAGTACTTC
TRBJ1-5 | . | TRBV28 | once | CASTSGGSNQPQHF | TGTGCCAGCACATCCGGGGGAAGCAATCAGCCCCAGCATTTT
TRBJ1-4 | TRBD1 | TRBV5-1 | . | CASSRTGGISNEKLFF | TGCGCCAGCAGCCGGACAGGGGGCATATCTAATGAAAAACTGTTTTTT
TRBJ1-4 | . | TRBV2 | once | CASSEGQGREKLFF | TGTGCCAGCAGTGAAGGTCAGGGTAGAGAAAAACTGTTTTTT
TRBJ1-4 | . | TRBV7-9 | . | CASSLGHRVDEKLFF | TGTGCCAGCAGCTTAGGACACAGGGTAGATGAAAAACTGTTTTTT
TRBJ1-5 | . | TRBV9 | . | CASSLGTEDQPQHF | TGTGCCAGCAGCCTCGGGACGGAGGATCAGCCCCAGCATTTT
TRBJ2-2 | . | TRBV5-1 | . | CASSQQGGTGELFF | TGCGCCAGCAGCCAGCAGGGCGGCACCGGGGAGCTGTTTTTT
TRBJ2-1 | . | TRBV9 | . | CASSPPGYNEQFF | TGTGCCAGCAGCCCTCCAGGATACAATGAGCAGTTCTTC
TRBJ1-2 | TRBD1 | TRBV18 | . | CASSPRSGTGEGYTF | TGTGCCAGCTCACCTCGATCGGGGACAGGGGAAGGCTACACCTTC
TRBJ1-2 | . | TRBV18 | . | CASSPEQDYGYTF | TGTGCCAGCTCACCAGAACAGGACTATGGCTACACCTTC
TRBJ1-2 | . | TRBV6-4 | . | CASTPEAGSYGYTF | TGTGCCAGCACCCCTGAGGCAGGAAGCTATGGCTACACCTTC
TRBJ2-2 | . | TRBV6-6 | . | CASKDRATGELFF | TGTGCCAGCAAGGACAGAGCGACCGGGGAGCTGTTTTTT
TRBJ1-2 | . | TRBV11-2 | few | CASSLVQGGGYTF | TGTGCCAGCAGCTTAGTACAGGGAGGAGGCTACACCTTC
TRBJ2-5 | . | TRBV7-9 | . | CASSARYDGETQYF | TGTGCCAGCAGCGCCCGGTATGACGGGGAGACCCAGTACTTC
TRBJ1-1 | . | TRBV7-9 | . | CASSLDLGSTEAFF | TGTGCCAGCAGCTTAGACCTAGGGAGCACTGAAGCTTTCTTT
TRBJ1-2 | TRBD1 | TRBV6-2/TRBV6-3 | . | CASSDDREGYGYTF | TGTGCCAGCAGTGACGACAGGGAAGGGTATGGCTACACCTTC